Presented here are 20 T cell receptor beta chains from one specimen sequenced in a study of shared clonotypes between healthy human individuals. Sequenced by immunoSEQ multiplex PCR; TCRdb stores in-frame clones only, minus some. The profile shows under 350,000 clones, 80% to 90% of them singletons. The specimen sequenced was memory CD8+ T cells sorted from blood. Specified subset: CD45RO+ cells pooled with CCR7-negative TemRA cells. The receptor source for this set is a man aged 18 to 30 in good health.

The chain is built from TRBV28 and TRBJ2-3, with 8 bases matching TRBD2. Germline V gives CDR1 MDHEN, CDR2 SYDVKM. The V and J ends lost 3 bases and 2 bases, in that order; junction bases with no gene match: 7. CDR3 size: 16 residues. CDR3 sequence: CASSFVGGDFTDTQYF. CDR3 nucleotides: TGTGCCAGCAGTTTTGTCGGGGGGGATTTCACAGATACGCAGTATTTT. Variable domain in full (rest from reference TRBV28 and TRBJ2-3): DVKVTQSSRYLVKRTGEKVFLECVQDMDHENMFWYRQDPGLGLRLIYFSYDVKMKEKGDIPEGYSVSREKKERFSLILESASTNQTSMYLCASSFVGGDFTDTQYFGPGTRLTVL.

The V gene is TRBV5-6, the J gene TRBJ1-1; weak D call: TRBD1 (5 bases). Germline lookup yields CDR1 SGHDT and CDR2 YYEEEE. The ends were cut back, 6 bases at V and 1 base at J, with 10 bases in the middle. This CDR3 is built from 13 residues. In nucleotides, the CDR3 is TGTGCCAGCAACTCAGGGACGAACACTGAAGCTTTCTTT. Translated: CASNSGTNTEAFF.

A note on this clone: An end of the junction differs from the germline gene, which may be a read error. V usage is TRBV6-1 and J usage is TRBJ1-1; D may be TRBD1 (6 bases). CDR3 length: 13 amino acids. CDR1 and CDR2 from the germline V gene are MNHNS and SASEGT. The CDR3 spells CASSELNGGGTLF. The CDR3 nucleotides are TGTGCCAGCAGTGAATTGAATGGAGGGGGGACTTTATTT.

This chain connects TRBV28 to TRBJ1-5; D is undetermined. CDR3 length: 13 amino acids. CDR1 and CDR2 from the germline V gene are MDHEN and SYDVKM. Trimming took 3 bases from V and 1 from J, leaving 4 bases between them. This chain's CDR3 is CASSLDSNQPQHF. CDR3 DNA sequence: TGTGCCAGCAGTTTGGACAGCAATCAGCCCCAGCATTTT. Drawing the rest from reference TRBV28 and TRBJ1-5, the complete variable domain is DVKVTQSSRYLVKRTGEKVFLECVQDMDHENMFWYRQDPGLGLRLIYFSYDVKMKEKGDIPEGYSVSREKKERFSLILESASTNQTSMYLCASSLDSNQPQHFGDGTRLSIL.

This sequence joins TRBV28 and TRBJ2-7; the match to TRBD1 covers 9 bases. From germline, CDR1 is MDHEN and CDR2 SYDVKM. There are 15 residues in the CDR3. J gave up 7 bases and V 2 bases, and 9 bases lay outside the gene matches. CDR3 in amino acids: CASSLLTGGTWEQYF. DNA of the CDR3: TGTGCCAGCAGTTTACTTACAGGGGGCACGTGGGAGCAGTACTTC.

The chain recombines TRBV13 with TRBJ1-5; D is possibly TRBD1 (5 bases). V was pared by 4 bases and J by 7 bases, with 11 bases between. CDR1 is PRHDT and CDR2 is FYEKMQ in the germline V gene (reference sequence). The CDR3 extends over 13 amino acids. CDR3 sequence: CASSYDRLQPQHF. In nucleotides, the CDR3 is TGTGCCAGCAGCTACGACAGATTACAGCCCCAGCATTTT.

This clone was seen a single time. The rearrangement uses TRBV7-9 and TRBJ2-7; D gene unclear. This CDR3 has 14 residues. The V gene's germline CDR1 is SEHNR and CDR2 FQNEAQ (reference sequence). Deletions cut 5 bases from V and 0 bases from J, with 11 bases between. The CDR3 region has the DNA TGTGCCAGCAGCCCAGCGTCGAGCTCCTACGAGCAGTACTTC. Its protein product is CASSPASSSYEQYF.

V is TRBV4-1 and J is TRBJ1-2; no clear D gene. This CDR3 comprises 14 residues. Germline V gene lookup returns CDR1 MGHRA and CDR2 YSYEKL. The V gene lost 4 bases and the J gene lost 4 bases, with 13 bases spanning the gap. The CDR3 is CASSPVMIFYGYTF. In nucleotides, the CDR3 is TGCGCCAGCAGCCCCGTAATGATATTCTATGGCTACACCTTC.

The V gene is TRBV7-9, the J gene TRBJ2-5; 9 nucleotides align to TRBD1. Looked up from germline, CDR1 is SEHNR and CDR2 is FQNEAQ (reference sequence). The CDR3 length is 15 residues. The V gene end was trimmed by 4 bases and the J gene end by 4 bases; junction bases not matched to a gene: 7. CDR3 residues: CASSSGQGSAETQYF. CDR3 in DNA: TGTGCCAGCAGCTCGGGACAGGGATCAGCAGAGACCCAGTACTTC.

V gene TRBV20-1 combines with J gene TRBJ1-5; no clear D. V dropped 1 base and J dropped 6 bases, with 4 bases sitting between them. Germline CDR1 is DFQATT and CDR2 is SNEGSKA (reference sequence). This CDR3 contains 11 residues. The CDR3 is CSARVGQPQHF. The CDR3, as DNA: TGCAGTGCTAGAGTGGGTCAGCCCCAGCATTTT.

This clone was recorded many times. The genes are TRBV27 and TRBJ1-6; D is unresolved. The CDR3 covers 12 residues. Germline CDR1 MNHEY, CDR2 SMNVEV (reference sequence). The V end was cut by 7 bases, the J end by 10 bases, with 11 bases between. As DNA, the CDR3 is TGTGCCAGCACCGCGGGCCTGTCACCCCTCCACTTT. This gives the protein CASTAGLSPLHF.

CDR3 protein: CASSSTGVGYEQYF. In DNA, the CDR3 is TGTGCCAGCAGCTCGACAGGGGTGGGGTACGAGCAGTACTTC. The genes are TRBV5-4 and TRBJ2-7, with 8 nucleotides matching TRBD1. The J segment lost 4 bases and the V segment lost 3 bases, leaving 6 bases of the junction unmatched. There are 14 residues in the CDR3. Germline CDR1 SGHNT, CDR2 YYREEE (reference sequence).

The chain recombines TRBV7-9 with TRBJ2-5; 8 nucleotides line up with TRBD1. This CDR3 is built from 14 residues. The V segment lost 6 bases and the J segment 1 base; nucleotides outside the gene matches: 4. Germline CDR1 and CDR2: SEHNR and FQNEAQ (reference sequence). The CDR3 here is CASSRTGIQETQYF. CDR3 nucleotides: TGTGCCAGCAGTCGGACAGGGATCCAAGAGACCCAGTACTTC.

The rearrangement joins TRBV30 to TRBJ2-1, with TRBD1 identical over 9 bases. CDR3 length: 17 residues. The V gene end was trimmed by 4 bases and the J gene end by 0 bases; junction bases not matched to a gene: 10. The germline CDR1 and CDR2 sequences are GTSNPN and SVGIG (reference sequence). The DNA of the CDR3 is TGTGCCTGGATGATTCCCGGGACAGGGACCTCCTACAATGAGCAGTTCTTC. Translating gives CAWMIPGTGTSYNEQFF.

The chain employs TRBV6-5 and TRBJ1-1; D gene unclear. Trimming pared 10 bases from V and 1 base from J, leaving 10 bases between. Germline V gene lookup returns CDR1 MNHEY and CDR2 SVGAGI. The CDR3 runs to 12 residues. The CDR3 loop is CATEVGNTEAFF. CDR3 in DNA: TGTGCCACCGAGGTGGGGAACACTGAAGCTTTCTTT.

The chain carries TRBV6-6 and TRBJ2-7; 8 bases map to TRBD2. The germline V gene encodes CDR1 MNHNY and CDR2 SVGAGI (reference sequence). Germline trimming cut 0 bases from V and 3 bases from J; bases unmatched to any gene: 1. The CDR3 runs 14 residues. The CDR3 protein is CASSYSGLDYEQYF. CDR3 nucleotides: TGTGCCAGCAGTTACTCGGGACTAGACTACGAGCAGTACTTC.

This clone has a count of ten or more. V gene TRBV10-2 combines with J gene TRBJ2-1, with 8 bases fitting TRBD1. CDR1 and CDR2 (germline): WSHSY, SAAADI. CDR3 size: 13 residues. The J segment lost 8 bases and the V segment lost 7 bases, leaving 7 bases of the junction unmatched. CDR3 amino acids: CASMEDRVDEQFF. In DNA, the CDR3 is TGCGCCAGCATGGAGGACAGGGTGGATGAGCAGTTCTTC.

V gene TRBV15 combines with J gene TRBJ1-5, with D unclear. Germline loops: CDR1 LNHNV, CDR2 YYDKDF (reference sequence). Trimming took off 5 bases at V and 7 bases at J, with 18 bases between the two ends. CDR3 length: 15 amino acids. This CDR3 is CATSGGGASGQPQHF. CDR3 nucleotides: TGTGCCACCAGCGGCGGTGGAGCCTCGGGCCAGCCCCAGCATTTT.

The DNA of the CDR3 is TGTGCCAGCAGCTTGGCACAGAAAAACATTCAGTACTTC. Translating gives CASSLAQKNIQYF. The chain combines TRBV5-6 with TRBJ2-4; D remains ambiguous. The length of the CDR3 is 13 residues. Trimming removed 0 bases from V and 4 bases from J, with 5 bases in between. Germline lookup yields CDR1 SGHDT and CDR2 YYEEEE.

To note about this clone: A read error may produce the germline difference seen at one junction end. CDR3 DNA sequence: TGTGCCAGCAGCTACTTGGGGGGCACCGGGGAGCTGTTTTTT. Its translation is CASSYLGGTGELFF. The genes are TRBV6-5 and TRBJ2-2, with D tentatively TRBD2 (6 bases). Per the germline V gene, CDR1 is MNHEY and CDR2 is SVGAGI. The CDR3 is made up of 14 amino acids.